These 10 T cell receptor beta chains were sequenced from one sample in a study of control samples from healthy donors and cancer patients. Using immunoSEQ multiplex PCR, the repertoire was profiled, and TCRdb retains in-frame clones only, with some absent. The sample lists about 190,000 clones; approximately 90% were seen once. The sample taken for sequencing was blood. These TCRs come from a man aged 25 to 45 in good health.

The V call is TRBV27, the J call TRBJ1-1; D unresolved. V shed 3 bases and J shed 4 bases, with 9 bases lying between them. Per the germline V gene, CDR1 is MNHEY and CDR2 is SMNVEV (reference sequence). This CDR3 is 13 amino acids long. The CDR3 bases are TGTGCCAGCAGTTTGAGCATTAGCACTGAAGCTTTCTTT. Translating it yields CASSLSISTEAFF.

J is TRBJ2-1 and V is TRBV27, with TRBD2 matching over 10 bases. Germline loops: CDR1 MNHEY, CDR2 SMNVEV (reference sequence). This CDR3 spans 19 amino acids. With 3 bases clipped from V and 6 bases from J, the junction kept 17 bases outside the gene matches. CDR3 in amino acids: CASSFRVAGGPHGRNEQFF. The CDR3 bases are TGTGCCAGCAGTTTTAGGGTAGCGGGGGGCCCACACGGGCGCAATGAGCAGTTCTTC.

V usage is TRBV6-6 and J usage is TRBJ1-1, with a weak D call TRBD1 (5 bases). The CDR3 has 14 residues. CDR1 MNHNY and CDR2 SVGAGI come from the germline V gene (reference sequence). Trimming left V 5 bases short and J 2 bases short, with 12 bases between. The CDR3: CASSHRDLNTEAFF. As DNA, the CDR3 is TGTGCCAGCAGTCACCGGGACCTAAACACTGAAGCTTTCTTT.

The chain links TRBV6-4 to TRBJ2-3; D may correspond to TRBD1 or TRBD2 (6 bases each). The CDR3 is 14 residues long. From germline, CDR1 is MRHNA and CDR2 SNTAGT. Trimming removed 10 bases at V and 2 bases at J, with 16 bases between. CDR3 in amino acids: CATRRGGTTDTQYF. CDR3 coding DNA: TGTGCCACCCGGCGAGGGGGGACCACAGATACGCAGTATTTT.

This clone showed up just once. This chain links TRBV2 with TRBJ1-1, with D perhaps TRBD1 (5 bases). Germline V gene sequence: CDR1 SNHLY, CDR2 FYNNEI. The CDR3 contains 15 residues. V dropped 2 bases and J dropped 0 bases, with 10 bases sitting between them. CDR3 nucleotide sequence: TGTGCCAGCAGTGAATCGGGGGGTCTGAACACTGAAGCTTTCTTT. Protein product: CASSESGGLNTEAFF.

CDR3 DNA: TGTGCCAGCAGCGGGACAGTGAACACCGGGGAGCTGTTTTTT. Protein sequence: CASSGTVNTGELFF. The V and J genes are TRBV9 and TRBJ2-2; D might be TRBD1 (6 bases). V lost 3 bases to trimming and J lost 1 base, with 7 bases between them. CDR1 SGDLS and CDR2 YYNGEE come from the germline V gene. The length of the CDR3 is 14 residues.

The CDR3 region is CASSSSSLKANVLTF. CDR3 sequence (DNA): TGTGCCAGCAGTTCGTCGTCCCTTAAAGCCAACGTCCTGACTTTC. V is TRBV6-5 and J is TRBJ2-6; D uncertain. The CDR3 runs to 15 residues. V was pared by 4 bases and J by 7 bases, with 14 bases between. Per germline, CDR1 MNHEY and CDR2 SVGAGI.

The rearrangement uses TRBV7-9 and TRBJ1-2; no definite D call. CDR1 and CDR2 from the germline V gene are SEHNR and FQNEAQ (reference sequence). V gave up 2 bases and J gave up 4 bases, with 17 bases separating them. The CDR3 loop spans 16 amino acids. The chain's CDR3 is CASSLSGGEGSYGYTF. CDR3 nucleotides: TGTGCCAGCAGCTTATCAGGTGGGGAAGGTAGCTATGGCTACACCTTC.

About this clone: This sample also contains other DNA sequences that code for the same CDR3. The V gene is TRBV18, the J gene TRBJ2-7; D uncertain. The CDR3 sequence is 13 residues long. The germline V gene has CDR1 KGHSH and CDR2 LQKENI. V lost 0 bases, J lost 1 base, and 4 bases lay in between. The CDR3 sequence is CASSPPSSYEQYF. As DNA, the CDR3 is TGTGCCAGCTCACCACCCTCGTCCTACGAGCAGTACTTC.

A note on this clone: The sample carries other DNA sequences with the same CDR3. The chain uses TRBV30 and TRBJ1-3; D unclear. The CDR3 is 13 residues long. The germline gives CDR1 GTSNPN, CDR2 SVGIG (reference sequence). Trimming stripped 1 base from V and 3 bases from J, with 7 bases between. The CDR3 nucleotides read TGTGCCTGGAGTGGTGGGAGTGGAAACACCATATATTTT. Translation: CAWSGGSGNTIYF. Full variable domain (outside the CDR3, taken from reference TRBV30 and TRBJ1-3): SQTIHQWPATLVQPVGSPLSLECTVEGTSNPNLYWYRQAAGRGLQLLFYSVGIGQISSEVPQNLSASRPQDRQFILSSKKLLLSDSGFYLCAWSGGSGNTIYFGEGSWLTVV.